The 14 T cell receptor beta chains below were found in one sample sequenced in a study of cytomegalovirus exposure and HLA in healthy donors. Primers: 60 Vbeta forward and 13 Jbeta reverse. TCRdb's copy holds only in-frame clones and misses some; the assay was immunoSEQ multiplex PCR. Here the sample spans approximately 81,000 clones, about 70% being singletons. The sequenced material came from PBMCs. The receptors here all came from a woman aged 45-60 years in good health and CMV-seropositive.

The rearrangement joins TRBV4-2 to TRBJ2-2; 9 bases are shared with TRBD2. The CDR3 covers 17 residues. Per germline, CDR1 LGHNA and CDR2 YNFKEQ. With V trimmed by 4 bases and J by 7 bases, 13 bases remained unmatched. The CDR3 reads CASSRELAGGPGGELFF. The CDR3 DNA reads TGTGCCAGCAGCCGAGAGTTGGCGGGAGGGCCTGGCGGGGAGCTGTTTTTT.

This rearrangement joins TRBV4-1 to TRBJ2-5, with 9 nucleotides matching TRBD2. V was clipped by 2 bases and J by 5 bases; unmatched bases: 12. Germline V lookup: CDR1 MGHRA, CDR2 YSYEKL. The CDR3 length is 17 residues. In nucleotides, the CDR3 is TGCGCCAGCAGCCAAACCCCGGCTAGCGGGGCCGGGGAGACCCAGTACTTC. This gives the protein CASSQTPASGAGETQYF.

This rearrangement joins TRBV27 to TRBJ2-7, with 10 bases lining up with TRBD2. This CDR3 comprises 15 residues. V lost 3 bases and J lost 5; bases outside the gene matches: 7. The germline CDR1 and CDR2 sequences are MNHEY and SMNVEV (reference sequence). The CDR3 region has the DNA TGTGCCAGCAGTTTCGGGCTAGCGGGAGAAAACGAGCAGTACTTC. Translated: CASSFGLAGENEQYF.

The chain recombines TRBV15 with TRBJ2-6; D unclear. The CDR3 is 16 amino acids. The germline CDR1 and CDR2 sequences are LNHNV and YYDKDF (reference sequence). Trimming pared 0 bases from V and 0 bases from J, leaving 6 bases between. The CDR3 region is CATSRDLSSGANVLTF. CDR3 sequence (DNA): TGTGCCACCAGCAGAGATCTGAGCTCTGGGGCCAACGTCCTGACTTTC.

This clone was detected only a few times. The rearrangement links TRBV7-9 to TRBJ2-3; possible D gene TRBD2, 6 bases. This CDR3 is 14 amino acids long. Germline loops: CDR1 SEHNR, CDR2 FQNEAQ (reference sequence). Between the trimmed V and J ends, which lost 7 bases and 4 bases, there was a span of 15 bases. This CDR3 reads CASNVVGGSDTQYF. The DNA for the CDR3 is TGTGCCAGCAACGTCGTCGGGGGATCAGATACGCAGTATTTT. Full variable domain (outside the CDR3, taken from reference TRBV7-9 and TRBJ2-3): DTGVSQNPRHKITKRGQNVTFRCDPISEHNRLYWYRQTLGQGPEFLTYFQNEAQLEKSRLLSDRFSAERPKGSFSTLEIQRTEQGDSAMYLCASNVVGGSDTQYFGPGTRLTVL.

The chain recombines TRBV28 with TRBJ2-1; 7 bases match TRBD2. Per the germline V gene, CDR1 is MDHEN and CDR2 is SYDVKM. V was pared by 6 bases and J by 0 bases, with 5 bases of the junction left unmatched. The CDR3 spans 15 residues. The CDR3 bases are TGTGCCAGCAGGCCAGCGGGGTACTCCTACAATGAGCAGTTCTTC. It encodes CASRPAGYSYNEQFF.

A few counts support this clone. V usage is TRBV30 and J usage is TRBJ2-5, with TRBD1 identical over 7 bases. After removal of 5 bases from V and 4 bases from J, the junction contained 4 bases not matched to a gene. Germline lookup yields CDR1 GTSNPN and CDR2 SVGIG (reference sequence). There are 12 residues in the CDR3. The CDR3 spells CAWSTGTETQYF. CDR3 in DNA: TGTGCCTGGTCGACAGGGACAGAGACCCAGTACTTC.

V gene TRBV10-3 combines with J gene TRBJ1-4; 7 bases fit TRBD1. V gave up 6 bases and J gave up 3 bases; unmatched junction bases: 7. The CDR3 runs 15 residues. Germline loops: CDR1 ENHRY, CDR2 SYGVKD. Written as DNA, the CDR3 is TGTGCCATCAGACGTGGGACAGCCTCTAATGAAAAACTGTTTTTT. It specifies CAIRRGTASNEKLFF.

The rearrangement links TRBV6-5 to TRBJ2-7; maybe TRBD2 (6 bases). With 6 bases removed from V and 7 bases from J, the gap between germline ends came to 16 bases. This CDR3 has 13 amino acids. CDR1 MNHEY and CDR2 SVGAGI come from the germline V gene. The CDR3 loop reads CASSLGRSWEQYF. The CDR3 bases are TGTGCCAGCAGCCTAGGGAGGTCCTGGGAGCAGTACTTC.

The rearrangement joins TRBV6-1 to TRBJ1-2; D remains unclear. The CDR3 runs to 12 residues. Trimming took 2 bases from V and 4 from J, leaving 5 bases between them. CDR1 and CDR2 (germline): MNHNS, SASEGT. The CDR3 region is CASSENIYGYTF. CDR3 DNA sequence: TGTGCCAGCAGTGAAAACATCTATGGCTACACCTTC.

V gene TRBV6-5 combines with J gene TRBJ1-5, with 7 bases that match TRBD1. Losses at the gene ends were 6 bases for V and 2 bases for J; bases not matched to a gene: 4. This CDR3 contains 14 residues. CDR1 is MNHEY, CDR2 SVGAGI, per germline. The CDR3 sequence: CASRFGQGNQPQHF. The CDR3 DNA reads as TGTGCCAGCAGATTTGGACAGGGCAATCAGCCCCAGCATTTT.

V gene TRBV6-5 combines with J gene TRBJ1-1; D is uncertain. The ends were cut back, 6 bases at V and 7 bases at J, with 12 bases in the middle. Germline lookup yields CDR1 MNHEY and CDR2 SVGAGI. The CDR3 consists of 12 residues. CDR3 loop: CASSRLRGEAFF. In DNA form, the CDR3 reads TGTGCCAGCAGCCGCCTTCGAGGTGAAGCTTTCTTT.

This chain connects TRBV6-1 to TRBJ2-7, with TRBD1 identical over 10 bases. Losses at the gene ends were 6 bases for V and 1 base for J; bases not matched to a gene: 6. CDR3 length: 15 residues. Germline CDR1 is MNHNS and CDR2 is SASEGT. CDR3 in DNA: TGTGCCAGCAGCAGCCCGGGACAGGGGTCCTACGAGCAGTACTTC. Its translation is CASSSPGQGSYEQYF.

The CDR3 DNA reads as TGTGCCAGCAGTTGGTTTCGGGGTTACGACACTGAAGCTTTCTTT. It is translated as CASSWFRGYDTEAFF. The chain uses TRBV28 and TRBJ1-1; D unclear. Per germline, CDR1 MDHEN and CDR2 SYDVKM. The V end was cut by 4 bases, the J end by 3 bases, with 15 bases between. This CDR3 has 15 amino acids.